The entry below describes one TCR beta chain. The antigen is undetermined. This record comes from a study of glioma-infiltrating T cells. The germline V gene has CDR1 SGHTA and CDR2 FQGNSA. The J segment lost 8 bases and the V segment lost 5 bases, leaving 11 bases of the junction unmatched. The CDR3 extends over 15 amino acids. TCR alpha and beta CDR3 regions were amplified from RNA using iRepertoire nested multiplex PCR. One-step reverse transcription and amplification started from approximately 100-400 ng of tissue mRNA or PBMC total RNA. Each CDR3 protein is one row after TCRdb ran MiXCR on the multiplex PCR reads. Of about 140,000 distinct CDR3 sequences listed, roughly two fifths are singletons. General study findings and limits: Tissue-blood divergence was below expectation in non-neoplastic patients, above in gliomas.

The receptor comes from a human donor with low-grade glioma or glioblastoma, undergoing nonglioma brain surgery, or in good health (not recorded which). The rearrangement links TRBV7-2 to TRBJ2-1; TRBD2 agrees at 8 bases. Sequenced sample: glioma tissue, nonneoplastic brain tissue, or PBMCs (not recorded which). The CDR3 bases are TGTGCCAGCAGCCATCTCGGAGCGGGAGAATATGAGCAGTTCTTC. Its translation is CASSHLGAGEYEQFF. Based on the CDR3 plus reference TRBV7-2 and TRBJ2-1, the full variable domain is GAGVSQSPSNKVTEKGKDVELRCDPISGHTALYWYRQSLGQGLEFLIYFQGNSAPDKSGLPSDRFSAERTGGSVSTLTIQRTQQEDSAVYLCASSHLGAGEYEQFFGPGTRLTVL.